The 14 T cell receptor beta chains below all came from one sample that was sequenced in a study of OX40 agonist ivuxolimab in advanced cancers. Clones were sequenced by immunoSEQ multiplex PCR, and TCRdb holds only the in-frame ones, with some missing. The repertoire holds tens of thousands of clones, with around 90% as singletons. This specimen was CD4+ or CD8+ T cells sorted from blood, taken in a trial of the OX40 agonist ivuxolimab. These receptors originate from an adult with an advanced solid tumor such as melanoma, head and neck, liver or kidney cancer.

The CDR3 sequence: CASSPWVAGGDYEQYV. Here the CDR3 DNA reads TGTGCCAGCAGCCCCTGGGTGGCAGGGGGAGACTACGAGCAGTACGTC. The chain employs TRBV11-2 and TRBJ2-7; 7 bases are a match to TRBD1. This CDR3 is built from 16 residues. V was pared by 5 bases and J by 3 bases, with 13 bases of the junction left unmatched. CDR1 SGHAT and CDR2 FQNNGV come from the germline V gene.

J is TRBJ2-1 and V is TRBV27; 10 nucleotides match TRBD1. Trimming removed 5 bases from V and 4 bases from J; junction bases left unmatched: 11. The germline CDR1 and CDR2 sequences are MNHEY and SMNVEV (reference sequence). The length of the CDR3 is 17 residues. The CDR3 DNA follows: TGTGCCAGCAGTAAAACCATCCGGGACAGGGGTTACAATGAGCAGTTCTTC. Translating it yields CASSKTIRDRGYNEQFF.

The chain couples TRBV4-1 to TRBJ2-7, with TRBD1 matching 8 bases. The V gene end was trimmed by 0 bases and the J gene end by 3 bases; junction bases not matched to a gene: 4. The CDR3 sequence is 15 residues long. CDR1 and CDR2 (germline): MGHRA, YSYEKL. The CDR3 DNA is TGCGCCAGCAGCCAAGACAGGGGGCATTTCTACGAGCAGTACTTC. Amino acid sequence: CASSQDRGHFYEQYF.

CDR3 nucleotides: TGTGCCAGCAGCTCCGGCCAAGAGACCCAGTACTTC. Encoded protein: CASSSGQETQYF. This chain connects TRBV7-8 to TRBJ2-5; no clear D gene. The germline gives CDR1 SGHVS, CDR2 FQNEAQ. CDR3 length: 12 residues. Trimming took off 4 bases at V and 1 base at J, with 4 bases between the two ends.

The J gene is TRBJ2-2, the V gene TRBV19, with D tentatively TRBD1 (6 bases). V was shortened by 4 bases and J by 2 bases, with 17 bases between the two germline ends. CDR1 and CDR2 from the germline V gene are LNHDA and SQIVND (reference sequence). CDR3 length: 17 residues. The CDR3 protein is CASSRGQHRLNTGELFF. The CDR3 DNA sequence: TGTGCCAGTAGTAGAGGACAGCACAGACTTAACACCGGGGAGCTGTTTTTT.

This chain uses TRBV9 with TRBJ1-3, with TRBD1 identical over 8 bases. The CDR3 consists of 16 residues. V shed 2 bases, J shed 1 base, and the junction held 5 bases outside the gene matches. Germline V gene sequence: CDR1 SGDLS, CDR2 YYNGEE. CDR3 in DNA: TGTGCCAGCAGCGTGACCGGGACAGGATCTGGAAACACCATATATTTT. Protein sequence: CASSVTGTGSGNTIYF.

CDR3 DNA: TGTGCCAGCAGCGCGCCGACCTCCTCCTTCAGTCCTGAAGCTTTCTTT. It specifies CASSAPTSSFSPEAFF. This rearrangement joins TRBV7-9 to TRBJ1-1; D unresolved. Trimming took off 5 bases at V and 6 bases at J, with 22 bases between the two ends. The CDR3 spans 16 residues. Germline lookup yields CDR1 SEHNR and CDR2 FQNEAQ (reference sequence).

The rearrangement links TRBV12-5 to TRBJ2-7; the D gene is possibly TRBD2 (6 bases). V was trimmed by 7 bases and J by 2 bases, leaving 12 bases between them. Germline assignment: CDR1 LGHNT and CDR2 FRNRAP. This CDR3 is 13 amino acids long. The CDR3: CASAPGLPYEQYF. In DNA form, the CDR3 reads TGTGCTAGTGCCCCGGGACTTCCCTACGAGCAGTACTTC.

The chain combines TRBV28 with TRBJ1-1, with D possibly being TRBD1 (5 bases). CDR1 is MDHEN and CDR2 is SYDVKM in the germline V gene. This CDR3 region has 15 residues. Between the trimmed V and J ends, which lost 2 bases and 6 bases, there was a span of 16 bases. The CDR3 here is CASSLGPGLGAEAFF. The DNA for the CDR3 is TGTGCCAGCAGTTTAGGGCCGGGGCTAGGAGCTGAAGCTTTCTTT. The variable domain in full, with the rest retrieved from reference TRBV28 and TRBJ1-1, is DVKVTQSSRYLVKRTGEKVFLECVQDMDHENMFWYRQDPGLGLRLIYFSYDVKMKEKGDIPEGYSVSREKKERFSLILESASTNQTSMYLCASSLGPGLGAEAFFGQGTRLTVV.

The CDR3 is CASSFSLIGAPTLQETQYF. The CDR3 DNA reads as TGTGCCAGCAGCTTTAGTCTTATCGGGGCCCCGACTTTACAAGAGACCCAGTACTTC. The V call is TRBV5-6, the J call TRBJ2-5; D is tentatively TRBD1 or TRBD2 (5 bases each). The CDR3 has 19 residues. Deletions cut 2 bases from V and 2 bases from J, with 25 bases between. CDR1 and CDR2 from the germline V gene are SGHDT and YYEEEE.

Notes on this clone: Distinct nucleotide sequences in the sample also encode this CDR3. This chain links TRBV28 with TRBJ1-6; D is possibly TRBD1 (6 bases). V gave up 2 bases and J gave up 0 bases, with 11 bases separating them. Germline-derived CDR1 and CDR2 are MDHEN and SYDVKM. There are 17 residues in the CDR3. The CDR3 DNA reads as TGTGCCAGCAGTTTAGGGCAGGGGAGCTCCTATAATTCACCCCTCCACTTT. Protein: CASSLGQGSSYNSPLHF.

The chain joins TRBV9 to TRBJ1-1, with no clear D. The ends were cut back, 5 bases at V and 3 bases at J, with 11 bases in the middle. Germline CDR1 is SGDLS and CDR2 is YYNGEE. There are 13 residues in the CDR3. CDR3 DNA sequence: TGTGCCAGCAGTTACAGTTTTTACACTGAAGCTTTCTTT. It specifies CASSYSFYTEAFF.

The count of this clone is one. The V and J genes are TRBV27 and TRBJ2-7; D is possibly TRBD1 or TRBD2 (5 bases each). The CDR3 spans 14 residues. Germline-derived CDR1 and CDR2 are MNHEY and SMNVEV (reference sequence). V dropped 5 bases and J dropped 3 bases, with 14 bases sitting between them. The CDR3, as DNA: TGTGCCAGCAGTCCGGGGCGGTCCATCTACGAGCAGTACTTC. Its translation: CASSPGRSIYEQYF.

The chain uses TRBV19 and TRBJ2-1; D ambiguous. Per germline, CDR1 LNHDA and CDR2 SQIVND (reference sequence). Between the trimmed V and J ends, which lost 7 bases and 4 bases, there was a span of 14 bases. This CDR3 comprises 14 residues. The CDR3 coding sequence is TGTGCCAGTAACCCCGGGTTTTCTTACAATGAGCAGTTCTTC. This codes for CASNPGFSYNEQFF.